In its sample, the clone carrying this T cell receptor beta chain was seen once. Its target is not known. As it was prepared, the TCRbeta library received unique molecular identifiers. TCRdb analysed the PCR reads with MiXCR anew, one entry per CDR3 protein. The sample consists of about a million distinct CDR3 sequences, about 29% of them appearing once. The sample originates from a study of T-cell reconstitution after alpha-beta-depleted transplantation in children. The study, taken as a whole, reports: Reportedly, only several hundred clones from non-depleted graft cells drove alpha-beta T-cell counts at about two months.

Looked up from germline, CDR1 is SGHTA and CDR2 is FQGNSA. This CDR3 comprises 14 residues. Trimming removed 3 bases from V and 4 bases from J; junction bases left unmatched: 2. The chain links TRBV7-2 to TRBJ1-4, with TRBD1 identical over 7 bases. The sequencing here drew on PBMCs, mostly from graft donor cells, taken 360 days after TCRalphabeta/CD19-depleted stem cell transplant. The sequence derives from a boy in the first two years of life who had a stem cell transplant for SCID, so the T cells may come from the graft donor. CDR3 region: CASSLGQNNEKLFF. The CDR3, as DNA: TGTGCCAGCAGCTTGGGACAGAATAATGAAAAACTGTTTTTT.